Given below is one T cell receptor (beta chain) in context. Its antigen remains unidentified. The CDR3 covers 14 residues. Germline CDR1 and CDR2: MNHNY and SVGAGI (reference sequence). V dropped 2 bases and J dropped 4 bases, with 8 bases sitting between them. This record comes from a study of cytomegalovirus exposure and HLA in healthy donors. Study in general: Most genotyped donors, over 70% of about 400, had Caucasian-associated genetic ancestry. Study outcomes and limitations: High specificity and sensitivity for cytomegalovirus status were reported for the classifier.

Primers: 60 Vbeta forward and 13 Jbeta reverse. This table comes from immunoSEQ multiplex PCR, and its TCRdb copy is limited to in-frame clones, with some not included. The sample carries roughly 100,000 clones, approximately 76% recorded once. The V gene is TRBV6-6, the J gene TRBJ2-2, with D hard to call. Sequencing was done on a sample of PBMCs. This receptor was obtained from a woman aged 55-75 years in good health and CMV-seropositive. The CDR3 loop reads CASSYLSTTGELFF. Written as DNA, the CDR3 is TGTGCCAGCAGTTACCTGAGCACCACCGGGGAGCTGTTTTTT.